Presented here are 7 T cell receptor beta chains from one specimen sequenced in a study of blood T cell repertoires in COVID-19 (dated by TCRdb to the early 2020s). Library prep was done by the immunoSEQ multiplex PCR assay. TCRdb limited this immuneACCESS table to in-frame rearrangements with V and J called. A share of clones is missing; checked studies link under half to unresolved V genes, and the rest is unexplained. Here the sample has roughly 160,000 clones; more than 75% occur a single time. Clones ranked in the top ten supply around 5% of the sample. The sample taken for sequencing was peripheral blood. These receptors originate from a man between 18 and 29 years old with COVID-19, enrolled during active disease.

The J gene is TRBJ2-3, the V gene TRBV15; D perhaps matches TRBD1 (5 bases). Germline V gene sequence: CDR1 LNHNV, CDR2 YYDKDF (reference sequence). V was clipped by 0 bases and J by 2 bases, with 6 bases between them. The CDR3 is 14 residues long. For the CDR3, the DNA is TGTGCCACCAGCAGAGACAGGGTCACAGATACGCAGTATTTT. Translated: CATSRDRVTDTQYF.

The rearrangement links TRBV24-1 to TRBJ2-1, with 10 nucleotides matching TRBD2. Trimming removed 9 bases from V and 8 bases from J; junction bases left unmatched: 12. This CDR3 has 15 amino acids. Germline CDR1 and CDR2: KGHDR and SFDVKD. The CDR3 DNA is TGTGCCACCGAGTCCCCTAGCGGGAGTACGTATGAGCAGTTCTTC. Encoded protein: CATESPSGSTYEQFF.

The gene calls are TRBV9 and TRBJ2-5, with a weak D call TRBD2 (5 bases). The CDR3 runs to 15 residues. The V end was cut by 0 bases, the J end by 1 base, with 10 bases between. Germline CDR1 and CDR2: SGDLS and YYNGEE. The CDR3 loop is CASSVGADPQETQYF. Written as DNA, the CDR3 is TGTGCCAGCAGCGTAGGAGCGGACCCCCAAGAGACCCAGTACTTC. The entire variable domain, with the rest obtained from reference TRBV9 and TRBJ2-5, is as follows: DSGVTQTPKHLITATGQRVTLRCSPRSGDLSVYWYQQSLDQGLQFLIQYYNGEERAKGNILERFSAQQFPDLHSELNLSSLELGDSALYFCASSVGADPQETQYFGPGTRLLVL.

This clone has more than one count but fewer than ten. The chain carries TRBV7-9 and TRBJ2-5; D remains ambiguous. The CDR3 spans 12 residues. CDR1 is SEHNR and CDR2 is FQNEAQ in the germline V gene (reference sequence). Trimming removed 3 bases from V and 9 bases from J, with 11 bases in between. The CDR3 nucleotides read TGTGCCAGCAGCTTCTCAGCGAAGGCCCAGTACTTC. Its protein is CASSFSAKAQYF. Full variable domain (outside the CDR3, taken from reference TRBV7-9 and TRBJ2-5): DTGVSQNPRHKITKRGQNVTFRCDPISEHNRLYWYRQTLGQGPEFLTYFQNEAQLEKSRLLSDRFSAERPKGSFSTLEIQRTEQGDSAMYLCASSFSAKAQYFGPGTRLLVL.

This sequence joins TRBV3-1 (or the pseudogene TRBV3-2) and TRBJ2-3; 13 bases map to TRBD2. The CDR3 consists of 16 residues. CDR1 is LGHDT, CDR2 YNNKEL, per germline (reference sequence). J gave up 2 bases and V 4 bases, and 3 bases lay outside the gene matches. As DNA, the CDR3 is TGTGCCAGCAGCCGGGGACTAGCGGGAACCACAGATACGCAGTATTTT. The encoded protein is CASSRGLAGTTDTQYF.

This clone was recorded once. CDR3 in amino acids: CASSPGGGGTDTQYF. The CDR3 nucleotides read TGTGCCAGCAGCCCTGGGGGGGGCGGCACAGATACGCAGTATTTT. The rearrangement links TRBV5-8 to TRBJ2-3; D possibly corresponds to TRBD2 (7 bases). This CDR3 is 15 amino acids long. V was shortened by 4 bases and J by 1 base, with 13 bases between the two germline ends. Germline values: CDR1 SGHTS, CDR2 YDEGEE.

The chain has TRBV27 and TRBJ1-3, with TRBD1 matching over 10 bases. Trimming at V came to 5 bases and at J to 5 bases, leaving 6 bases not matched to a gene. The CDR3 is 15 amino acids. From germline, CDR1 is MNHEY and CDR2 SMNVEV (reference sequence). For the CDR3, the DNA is TGTGCCAGCAGTCTTGGACAGGGGGAGAGAAACACCATATATTTT. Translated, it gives CASSLGQGERNTIYF.